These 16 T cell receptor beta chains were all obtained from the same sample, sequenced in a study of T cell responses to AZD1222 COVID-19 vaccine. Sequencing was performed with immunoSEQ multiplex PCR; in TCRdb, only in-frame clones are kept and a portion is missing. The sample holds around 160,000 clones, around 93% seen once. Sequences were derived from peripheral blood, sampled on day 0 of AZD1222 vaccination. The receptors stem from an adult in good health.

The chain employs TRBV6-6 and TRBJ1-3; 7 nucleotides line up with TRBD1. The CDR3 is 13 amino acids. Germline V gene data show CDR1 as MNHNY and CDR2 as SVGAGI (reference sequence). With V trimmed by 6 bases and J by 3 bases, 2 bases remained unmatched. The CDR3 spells CASRTGFGNTIYF. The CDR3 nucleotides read TGTGCCAGCAGGACAGGGTTTGGAAACACCATATATTTT.

The CDR3 nucleotides are TGTGCCTGGAGTACTGGCGAAGCTTTCTTT. Its translation is CAWSTGEAFF. V gene TRBV30 combines with J gene TRBJ1-1; no clear D. This CDR3 comprises 10 residues. V lost 2 bases to trimming and J lost 8 bases, with 6 bases between them. CDR1 is GTSNPN, CDR2 SVGIG, per germline (reference sequence).

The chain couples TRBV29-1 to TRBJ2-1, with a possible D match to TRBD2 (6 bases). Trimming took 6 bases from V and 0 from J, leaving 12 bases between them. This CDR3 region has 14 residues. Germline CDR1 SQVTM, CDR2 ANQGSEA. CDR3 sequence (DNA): TGCAGCGTCCTCTATAGCGGCTCCTACAATGAGCAGTTCTTC. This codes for CSVLYSGSYNEQFF.

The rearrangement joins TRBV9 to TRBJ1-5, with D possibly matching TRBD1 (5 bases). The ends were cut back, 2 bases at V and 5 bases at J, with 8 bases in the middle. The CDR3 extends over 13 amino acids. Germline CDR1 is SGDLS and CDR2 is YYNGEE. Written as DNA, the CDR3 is TGTGCCAGCAGCGTCGGGGGTCATCAGCCCCAGCATTTT. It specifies CASSVGGHQPQHF. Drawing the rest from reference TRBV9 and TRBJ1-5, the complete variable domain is DSGVTQTPKHLITATGQRVTLRCSPRSGDLSVYWYQQSLDQGLQFLIQYYNGEERAKGNILERFSAQQFPDLHSELNLSSLELGDSALYFCASSVGGHQPQHFGDGTRLSIL.

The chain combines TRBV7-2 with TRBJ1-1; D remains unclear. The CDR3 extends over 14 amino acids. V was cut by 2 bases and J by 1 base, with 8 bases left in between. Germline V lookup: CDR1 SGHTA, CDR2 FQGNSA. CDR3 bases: TGTGCCAGCAGCTTAAGCAGCCCGAACACTGAAGCTTTCTTT. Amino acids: CASSLSSPNTEAFF.

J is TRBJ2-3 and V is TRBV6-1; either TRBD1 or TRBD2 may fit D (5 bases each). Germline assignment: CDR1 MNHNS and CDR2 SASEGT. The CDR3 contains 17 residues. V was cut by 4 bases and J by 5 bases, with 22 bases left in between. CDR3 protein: CASSGGLPGSGRDTQYF. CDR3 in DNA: TGTGCCAGCAGTGGGGGCCTACCGGGCTCGGGGCGAGATACGCAGTATTTT.

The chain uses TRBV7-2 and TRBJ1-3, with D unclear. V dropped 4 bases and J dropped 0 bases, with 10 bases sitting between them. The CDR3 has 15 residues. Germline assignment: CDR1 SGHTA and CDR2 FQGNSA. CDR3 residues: CASSSVPSSGNTIYF. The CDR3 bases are TGTGCCAGCAGCTCAGTTCCGAGCTCTGGAAACACCATATATTTT.

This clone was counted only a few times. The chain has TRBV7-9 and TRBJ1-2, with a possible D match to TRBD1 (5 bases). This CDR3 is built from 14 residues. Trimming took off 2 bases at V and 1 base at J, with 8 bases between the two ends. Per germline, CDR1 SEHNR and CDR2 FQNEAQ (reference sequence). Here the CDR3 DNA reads TGTGCCAGCAGCTTATCGCAGGGTAACTATGGCTACACCTTC. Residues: CASSLSQGNYGYTF.

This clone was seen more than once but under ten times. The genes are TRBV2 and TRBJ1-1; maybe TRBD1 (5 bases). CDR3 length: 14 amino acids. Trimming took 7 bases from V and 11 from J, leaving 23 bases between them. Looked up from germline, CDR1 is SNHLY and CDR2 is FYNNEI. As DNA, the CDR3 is TGTGCCAGCACCCTGAACAGCCCACGGCGGGGGGCTTTCTTT. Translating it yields CASTLNSPRRGAFF.

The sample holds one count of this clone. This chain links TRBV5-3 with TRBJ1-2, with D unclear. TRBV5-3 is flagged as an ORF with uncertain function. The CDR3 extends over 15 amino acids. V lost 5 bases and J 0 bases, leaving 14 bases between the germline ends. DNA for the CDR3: TGTGCCAGAAGTCTCCGGGAGCTGGCTAACTATGGCTACACCTTC. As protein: CARSLRELANYGYTF.

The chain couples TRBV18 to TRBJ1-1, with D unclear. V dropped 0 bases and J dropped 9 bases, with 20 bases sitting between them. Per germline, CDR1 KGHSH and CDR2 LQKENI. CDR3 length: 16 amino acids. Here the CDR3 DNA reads TGTGCCAGCTCACCACCAAACCCCCGGGAGACCTTGAAAGCTTTCTTT. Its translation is CASSPPNPRETLKAFF.

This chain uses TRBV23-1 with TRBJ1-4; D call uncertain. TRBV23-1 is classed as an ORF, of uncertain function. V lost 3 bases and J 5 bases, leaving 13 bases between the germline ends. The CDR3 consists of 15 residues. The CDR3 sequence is CASSQYSCPNEKLFF. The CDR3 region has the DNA TGCGCCAGCAGTCAGTACAGTTGCCCGAATGAAAAACTGTTTTTT.

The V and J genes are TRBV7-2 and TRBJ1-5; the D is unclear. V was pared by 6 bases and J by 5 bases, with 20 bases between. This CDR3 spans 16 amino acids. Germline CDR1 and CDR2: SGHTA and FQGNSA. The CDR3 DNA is TGTGCCAGCAGACAAAATCCCGGGAGAGAGGATCAGCCCCAGCATTTT. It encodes CASRQNPGREDQPQHF.

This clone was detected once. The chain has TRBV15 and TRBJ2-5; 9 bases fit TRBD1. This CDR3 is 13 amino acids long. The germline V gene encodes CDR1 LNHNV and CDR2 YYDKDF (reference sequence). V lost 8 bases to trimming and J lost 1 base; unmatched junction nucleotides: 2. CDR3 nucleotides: TGTGCCACCTGGGACAGGGCCCAAGAGACCCAGTACTTC. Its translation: CATWDRAQETQYF.

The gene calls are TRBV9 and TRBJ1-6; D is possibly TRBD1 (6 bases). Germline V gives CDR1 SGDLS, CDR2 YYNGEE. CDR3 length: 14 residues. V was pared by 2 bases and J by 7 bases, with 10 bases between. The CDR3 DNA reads TGTGCCAGCAGCGTCCTACAGGGAAATTCACCCCTCCACTTT. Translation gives CASSVLQGNSPLHF.

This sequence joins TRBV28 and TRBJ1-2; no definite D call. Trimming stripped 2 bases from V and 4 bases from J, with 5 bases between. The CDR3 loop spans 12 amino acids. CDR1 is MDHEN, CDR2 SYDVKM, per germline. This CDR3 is CASSLSPYGYTF. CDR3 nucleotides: TGTGCCAGCAGTTTAAGTCCCTATGGCTACACCTTC.